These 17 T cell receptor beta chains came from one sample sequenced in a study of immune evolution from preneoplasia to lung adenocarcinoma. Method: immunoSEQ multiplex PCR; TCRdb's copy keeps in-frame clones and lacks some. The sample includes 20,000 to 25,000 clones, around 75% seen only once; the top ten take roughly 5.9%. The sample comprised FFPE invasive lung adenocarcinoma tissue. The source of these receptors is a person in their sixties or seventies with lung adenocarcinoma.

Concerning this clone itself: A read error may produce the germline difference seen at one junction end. The CDR3 DNA sequence: TGTGCCAGCAGCTCCAGAGCGGGCTCCGACGAGCAGTACTTC. Residues: CASSSRAGSDEQYF. The chain employs TRBV5-4 and TRBJ2-7, with D possibly matching TRBD2 (6 bases). This CDR3 has 14 amino acids. The germline gives CDR1 SGHNT, CDR2 YYREEE (reference sequence). Drawing the rest from reference TRBV5-4 and TRBJ2-7, the complete variable domain is ETGVTQSPTHLIKTRGQQVTLRCSSQSGHNTVSWYQQALGQGPQFIFQYYREEENGRGNFPPRFSGLQFPNYSSELNVNALELDDSALYLCASSSRAGSDEQYFGPGTRLTVT.

The DNA for the CDR3 is TGTGCCAGCACCCCCCTAGCGGAACCCTACAATGAGCAGTTCTTC. It encodes CASTPLAEPYNEQFF. V gene TRBV14 combines with J gene TRBJ2-1, with TRBD2 matching 7 bases. This CDR3 has 15 residues. Germline V gene data show CDR1 as SGHDN and CDR2 as FVKESK. V trimming: 7 bases; J trimming: 2 bases; junction bases outside the gene matches: 8.

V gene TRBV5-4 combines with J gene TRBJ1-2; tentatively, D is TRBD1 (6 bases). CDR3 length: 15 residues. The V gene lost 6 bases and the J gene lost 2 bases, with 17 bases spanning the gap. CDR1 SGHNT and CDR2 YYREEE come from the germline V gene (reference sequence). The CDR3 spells CASNEDPGTNYGYTF. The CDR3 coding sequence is TGTGCCAGCAACGAAGACCCGGGGACAAACTATGGCTACACCTTC.

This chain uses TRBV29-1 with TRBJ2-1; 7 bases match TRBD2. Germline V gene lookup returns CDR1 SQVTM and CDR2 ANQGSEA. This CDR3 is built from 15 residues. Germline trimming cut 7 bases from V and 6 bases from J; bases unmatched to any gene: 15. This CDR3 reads CSARARGDGSNEQFF. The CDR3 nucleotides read TGCAGCGCCAGAGCTCGGGGGGACGGCAGCAATGAGCAGTTCTTC.

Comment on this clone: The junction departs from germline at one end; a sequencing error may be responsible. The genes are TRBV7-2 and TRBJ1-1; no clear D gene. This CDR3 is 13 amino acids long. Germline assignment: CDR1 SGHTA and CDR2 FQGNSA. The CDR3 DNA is TGTGCCAACAGCCCCTTTCTTCGGACTGAAGCTTTCTTT. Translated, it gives CANSPFLRTEAFF. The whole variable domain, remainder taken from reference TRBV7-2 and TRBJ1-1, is GAGVSQSPSNKVTEKGKDVELRCDPISGHTALYWYRQSLGQGLEFLIYFQGNSAPDKSGLPSDRFSAERTGGSVSTLTIQRTQQEDSAVYLCANSPFLRTEAFFGQGTRLTVV.

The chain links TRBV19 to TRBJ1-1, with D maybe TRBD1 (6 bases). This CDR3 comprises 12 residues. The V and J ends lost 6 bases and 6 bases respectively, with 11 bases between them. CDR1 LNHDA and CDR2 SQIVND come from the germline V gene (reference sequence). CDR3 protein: CASREQGSEAFF. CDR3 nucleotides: TGTGCCAGTAGGGAACAGGGTTCTGAAGCTTTCTTT. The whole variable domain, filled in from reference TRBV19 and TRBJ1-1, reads DGGITQSPKYLFRKEGQNVTLSCEQNLNHDAMYWYRQDPGQGLRLIYYSQIVNDFQKGDIAEGYSVSREKKESFPLTVTSAQKNPTAFYLCASREQGSEAFFGQGTRLTVV.

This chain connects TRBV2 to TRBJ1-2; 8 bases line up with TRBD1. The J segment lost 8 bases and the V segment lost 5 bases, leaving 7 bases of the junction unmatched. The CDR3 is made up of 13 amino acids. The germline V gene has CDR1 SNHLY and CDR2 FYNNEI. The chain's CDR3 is CASSLQGAGGYTF. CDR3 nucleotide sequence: TGTGCCAGCAGTCTTCAGGGGGCTGGGGGCTACACCTTC.

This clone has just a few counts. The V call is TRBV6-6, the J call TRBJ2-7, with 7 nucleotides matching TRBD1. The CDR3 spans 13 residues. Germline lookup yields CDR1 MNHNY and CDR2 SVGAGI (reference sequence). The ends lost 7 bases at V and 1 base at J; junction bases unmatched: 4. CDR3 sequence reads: CASIQTGSYEQYF. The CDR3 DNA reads TGTGCCAGCATCCAGACAGGGTCCTACGAGCAGTACTTC.

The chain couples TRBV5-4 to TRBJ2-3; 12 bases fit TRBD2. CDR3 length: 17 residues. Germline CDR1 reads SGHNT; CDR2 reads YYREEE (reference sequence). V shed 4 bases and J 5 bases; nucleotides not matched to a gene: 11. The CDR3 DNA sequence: TGTGCCAGCAGCACTAGGACTAGCGGGACGGGGGGAGATACGCAGTATTTT. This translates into CASSTRTSGTGGDTQYF.

The CDR3 protein is CASSLTGAGEAFF. The CDR3 coding sequence is TGTGCCAGCAGTTTAACAGGGGCTGGCGAAGCTTTCTTT. The chain uses TRBV28 and TRBJ1-1; 7 bases agree with TRBD1. V shed 2 bases and J 8 bases; nucleotides not matched to a gene: 5. The germline CDR1 and CDR2 sequences are MDHEN and SYDVKM. This CDR3 has 13 residues.

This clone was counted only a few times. CDR3 residues: CASKAEPSYNEQFF. In nucleotides, the CDR3 is TGCGCCAGCAAAGCGGAACCCTCCTACAATGAGCAGTTCTTC. The chain carries TRBV5-1 and TRBJ2-1; TRBD2 might be the D (5 bases). Trimming took 6 bases from V and 0 from J, leaving 10 bases between them. There are 14 residues in the CDR3. Germline-derived CDR1 and CDR2 are SGHRS and YFSETQ.

CDR3 residues: CASSLVRGGGEKLFF. DNA for the CDR3: TGTGCCAGCAGCTTAGTAAGGGGCGGTGGCGAAAAACTGTTTTTT. The rearrangement joins TRBV11-2 to TRBJ1-4; possibly TRBD1 for D (5 bases). The CDR3 contains 15 residues. From germline, CDR1 is SGHAT and CDR2 FQNNGV. The V and J ends lost 1 base and 8 bases respectively, with 14 bases between them.

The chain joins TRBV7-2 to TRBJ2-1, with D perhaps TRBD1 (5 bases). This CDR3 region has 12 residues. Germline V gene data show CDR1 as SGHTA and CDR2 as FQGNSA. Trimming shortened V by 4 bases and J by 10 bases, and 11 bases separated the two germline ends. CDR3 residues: CASSSYQGEQFF. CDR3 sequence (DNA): TGTGCCAGCAGCTCGTACCAGGGAGAGCAGTTCTTC.

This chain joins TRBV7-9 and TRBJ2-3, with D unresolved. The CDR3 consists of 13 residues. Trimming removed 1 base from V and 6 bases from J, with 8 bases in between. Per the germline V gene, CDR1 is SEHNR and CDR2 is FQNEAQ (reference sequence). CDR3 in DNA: TGTGCCAGCAGCTTAGACCCTTCTGATACGCAGTATTTT. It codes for CASSLDPSDTQYF.

The DNA for the CDR3 is TGTGCCAGCAGTTTACAGGAAGGAGGGTGGGTCGAGCAGTACTTC. Translation: CASSLQEGGWVEQYF. This sequence joins TRBV28 and TRBJ2-7, with D possibly being TRBD2 (6 bases). Germline V gene lookup returns CDR1 MDHEN and CDR2 SYDVKM. The V end lost 2 bases, the J end lost 6 bases, and 17 bases lay between the germline ends. This CDR3 is 15 amino acids long.

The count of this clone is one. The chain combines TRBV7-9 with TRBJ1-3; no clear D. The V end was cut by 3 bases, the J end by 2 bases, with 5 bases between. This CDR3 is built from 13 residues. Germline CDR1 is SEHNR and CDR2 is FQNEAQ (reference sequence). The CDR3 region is CASSLAAGNTIYF. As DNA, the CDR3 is TGTGCCAGCAGCTTGGCAGCTGGAAACACCATATATTTT.

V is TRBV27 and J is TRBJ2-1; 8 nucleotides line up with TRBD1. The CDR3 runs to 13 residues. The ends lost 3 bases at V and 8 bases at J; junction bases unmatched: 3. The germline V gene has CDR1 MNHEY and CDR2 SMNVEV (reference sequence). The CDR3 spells CASSFQQGDEQFF. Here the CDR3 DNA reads TGTGCCAGCAGTTTCCAACAGGGGGATGAGCAGTTCTTC.